Listed here is a single T cell receptor beta chain. Its antigen is unidentified. These data originate in a study of cytomegalovirus exposure and HLA in healthy donors. Germline loops: CDR1 LNHDA, CDR2 SQIVND (reference sequence). V was trimmed by 1 base and J by 5 bases, leaving 8 bases between them. The CDR3 is 13 residues long. Study results and limitations: The CMV antigen specificity of a few CMV-associated chains was confirmed through in vitro analysis.

Use of 60 Vbeta and 13 Jbeta primers characterized the PCR. The method was immunoSEQ multiplex PCR; TCRdb's version includes in-frame clones alone and lacks a portion of them. Its table records around 140,000 clones. This chain joins TRBV19 and TRBJ1-1, with D possibly matching TRBD1 (5 bases). This sequence originates from a woman in her thirties or forties in good health and CMV-seronegative. The source material was PBMCs. CDR3 amino acids: CASSIAGGTEAFF. DNA for the CDR3: TGTGCCAGTAGTATAGCGGGGGGAACTGAAGCTTTCTTT. The whole variable domain, remainder taken from reference TRBV19 and TRBJ1-1, is DGGITQSPKYLFRKEGQNVTLSCEQNLNHDAMYWYRQDPGQGLRLIYYSQIVNDFQKGDIAEGYSVSREKKESFPLTVTSAQKNPTAFYLCASSIAGGTEAFFGQGTRLTVV.